This T cell receptor (beta chain) was identified in a study of blood T cell repertoires in COVID-19. About the research overall: Samples came from the United States, Italy and Spain, spanning acute and convalescent COVID-19. PBMCs, B-cell-depleted T cells, or T cells provided the cDNA or gDNA that made up the material.

TCRdb keeps only in-frame clones here, not all; method: immunoSEQ multiplex PCR. Among 190,000 or so clones listed, more than 70% were seen once. The sequence was obtained from a man aged 40-49 years with active or convalescent COVID-19. Sequences were obtained from peripheral blood.

CDR3 residues: CASSPTDRGSMTEAFF. In nucleotides, the CDR3 is TGTGCCAGCAGCCCAACCGACAGGGGATCTATGACTGAAGCTTTCTTT. This chain joins TRBV5-5 and TRBJ1-1, with 8 bases that match TRBD1. CDR3 length: 16 residues. The germline CDR1 and CDR2 sequences are SGHKS and YYEKEE (reference sequence). The J segment lost 5 bases and the V segment lost 4 bases, leaving 13 bases of the junction unmatched.